Listed below are T cell receptor beta chains from one sample, sequenced in a study of blood T cell repertoires in COVID-19. Assay: immunoSEQ multiplex PCR; the TCRdb copy retains only in-frame clones and omits some. The data show over 130,000 clones, about three quarters seen once. What was sequenced was peripheral blood. The receptors come from a woman aged 45-65 years with active or convalescent COVID-19. CDR3s include the opening cysteine and the closing phenylalanine or tryptophan. A D gene is named only where the DNA matches it firmly. Clone size is not always given. Where it is, it says once, few, many or a class for expanded clones.

v_gene	j_gene	abundance	d_gene	CDR3aa	CDR3nt
TRBV7-2	TRBJ2-7	-	-	CASSRVRQPYEQYF	TGTGCCAGCAGCCGGGTGAGGCAGCCCTACGAGCAGTACTTC
TRBV9	TRBJ2-4	-	-	CASSVGTDNIQYF	TGTGCCAGCAGCGTAGGGACAGACAACATTCAGTACTTC
TRBV11-2	TRBJ2-7	-	-	CASSLPRDARRDEQYF	TGTGCCAGCAGCTTACCCAGGGACGCCCGGAGGGACGAGCAGTACTTC
TRBV5-1	TRBJ2-2	once	-	CASSLQGGINTGELFF	TGCGCCAGCAGCTTACAGGGGGGGATTAACACCGGGGAGCTGTTTTTT
TRBV20-1	TRBJ1-4	-	-	CSAGGDEKLFF	TGCAGTGCTGGGGGGGATGAAAAACTGTTTTTT
TRBV2	TRBJ2-7	few	TRBD2	CASRRESSGGPTYEQYF	TGTGCCAGCAGGAGGGAGAGTAGCGGGGGGCCTACCTACGAGCAGTACTTC
TRBV13	TRBJ2-5	-	-	CASSFWTGNQETQYF	TGTGCCAGCAGCTTTTGGACTGGGAACCAAGAGACCCAGTACTTC
TRBV5-1	TRBJ2-7	-	TRBD1	CASSPAPGTVYEQYF	TGCGCCAGCAGCCCGGCCCCCGGGACAGTTTACGAGCAGTACTTC
TRBV9	TRBJ2-2	-	TRBD2	CASSPSGGRNTGELFF	TGTGCCAGCAGCCCTAGCGGGGGAAGGAACACCGGGGAGCTGTTTTTT
TRBV29-1	TRBJ2-1	-	TRBD2	CSVGASGGAYNEQFF	TGCAGCGTTGGGGCTAGCGGGGGAGCCTACAATGAGCAGTTCTTC
TRBV30	TRBJ1-2	-	-	CAWSGGYGYTF	TGTGCCTGGAGCGGGGGCTATGGCTACACCTTC
TRBV30	TRBJ1-3	-	-	CAWSTGAGNTIYF	TGTGCCTGGAGTACCGGGGCTGGAAACACCATATATTTT
TRBV6-5	TRBJ1-1	-	-	CASSKQINTEAFF	TGTGCCAGCAGTAAACAGATTAACACTGAAGCTTTCTTT
TRBV19	TRBJ2-7	once	-	CASSPRQFSYEQYF	TGTGCCAGTAGCCCCCGACAGTTCTCCTACGAGCAGTACTTC
TRBV7-2	TRBJ2-7	-	TRBD1	CASSLGQGLLEQYF	TGTGCCAGCAGCCTGGGACAGGGGCTCCTCGAGCAGTACTTC
TRBV29-1	TRBJ1-2	few	-	CSVEDRRRDGYGYTF	TGCAGCGTTGAGGATCGTCGGAGAGACGGCTATGGCTACACCTTC
TRBV29-1	TRBJ1-1	-	TRBD1	CSGGQGARVTEAFF	TGCAGCGGAGGACAGGGGGCGCGGGTCACTGAAGCTTTCTTT
TRBV14	TRBJ1-6	-	-	CASSQVQASGSPLHF	TGTGCCAGCAGCCAAGTGCAGGCCAGTGGTTCACCCCTCCACTTT
TRBV19	TRBJ1-3	-	-	CASSILASSGNTIYF	TGTGCCAGTAGTATACTCGCCAGCTCTGGAAACACCATATATTTT
TRBV4-2	TRBJ2-3	-	-	CASSQGGGNTDTQYF	TGTGCCAGCAGCCAAGGGGGCGGAAACACAGATACGCAGTATTTT
TRBV29-1	TRBJ2-1	-	-	CSVRWSYEQFF	TGCAGCGTTCGATGGAGTTATGAGCAGTTCTTC
TRBV11-3	TRBJ2-7	-	-	CASSLGGARGTGEQYF	TGTGCCAGCAGCTTAGGAGGCGCCCGGGGAACGGGCGAGCAGTACTTC
TRBV4-3	TRBJ1-1	few	-	CASSQARVTTEAFF	TGCGCCAGCAGCCAAGCCAGGGTGACCACTGAAGCTTTCTTT
TRBV11-2	TRBJ2-1	few	-	CASSSGGVYNEQFF	TGTGCCAGCAGCTCGGGCGGGGTTTACAATGAGCAGTTCTTC
TRBV7-2	TRBJ2-5	few	-	CASTPMGRETQYF	TGTGCCAGCACCCCCATGGGGCGGGAGACCCAGTACTTC
TRBV16	TRBJ2-2	-	-	CASSQQSGVTGELFF	TGTGCCAGCAGCCAGCAGTCAGGGGTCACCGGGGAGCTGTTTTTT
TRBV23-1	TRBJ1-4	-	TRBD1	CASSLQGAREKLFF	TGCGCCAGCAGCTTACAGGGGGCGCGTGAAAAACTGTTTTTT
TRBV11-2	TRBJ2-7	-	-	CASSPTAVYEQYF	TGTGCCAGCAGCCCAACTGCGGTATACGAGCAGTACTTC
TRBV7-2	TRBJ2-2	few	-	CASSLEPNTGELFF	TGTGCCAGCAGCTTGGAGCCGAACACCGGGGAGCTGTTTTTT
TRBV18	TRBJ2-1	few	TRBD2	CASSPKTSGGEQFF	TGTGCCAGCTCACCCAAGACTAGCGGGGGTGAGCAGTTCTTC
TRBV18	TRBJ1-1	once	-	CASSPQTGNTEAFF	TGTGCCAGCTCACCTCAGACAGGGAACACTGAAGCTTTCTTT
TRBV29-1	TRBJ2-6	-	TRBD1	CSAQGSSGANVLTF	TGCAGCGCACAGGGGAGCTCTGGGGCCAACGTCCTGACTTTC
TRBV6-1	TRBJ1-2	-	-	CASSEGYRFGYTF	TGTGCCAGCAGTGAAGGCTACAGGTTTGGCTACACCTTC
TRBV5-1	TRBJ2-3	-	-	CASRWAIGGKDTQYF	TGCGCCAGCAGATGGGCCATTGGAGGGAAAGATACGCAGTATTTT
TRBV30	TRBJ2-7	-	-	CAWSVRGEGIYEQYF	TGTGCCTGGAGTGTACGTGGAGAGGGAATTTACGAGCAGTACTTC
TRBV3-1/TRBV3-2	TRBJ1-4	-	-	CASNFGATNEKLFF	TGTGCCAGCAATTTCGGAGCAACTAATGAAAAACTGTTTTTT
TRBV30	TRBJ2-7	-	-	CAWTPGLLSSYEQYF	TGTGCCTGGACCCCTGGACTTCTCAGCTCCTACGAGCAGTACTTC
TRBV28	TRBJ2-3	-	TRBD2	CASSLWTSGSASDTQYF	TGTGCCAGCAGTTTATGGACTAGCGGGAGTGCCTCAGATACGCAGTATTTT
TRBV29-1	TRBJ1-3	few	TRBD1	CSVGDRGSGNTIYF	TGCAGCGTTGGGGACAGGGGATCTGGAAACACCATATATTTT
TRBV7-9	TRBJ2-7	-	TRBD1	CASSPQTGGTYEQYF	TGTGCCAGCAGCCCACAGACAGGGGGTACCTACGAGCAGTACTTC
TRBV30	TRBJ1-1	-	-	CAWSSYSEAFF	TGTGCCTGGAGTTCATACAGTGAAGCTTTCTTT
TRBV2	TRBJ1-1	-	-	CASSEARVHPRGAFF	TGTGCCAGCAGTGAAGCGCGGGTCCACCCTAGAGGAGCTTTCTTT
TRBV6-9	TRBJ2-3	-	TRBD1	CASSYKRQGLDTQYF	TGTGCCAGCAGTTACAAGCGACAGGGGCTAGATACGCAGTATTTT
TRBV6-1	TRBJ1-2	-	-	CASSDPTGRRYTF	TGTGCCAGCAGTGACCCCACGGGAAGGCGCTACACCTTC
TRBV7-7	TRBJ1-1	-	-	CATSSGAGTEAFF	TGTGCCACCTCCTCAGGGGCCGGCACTGAAGCTTTCTTT
TRBV6-5	TRBJ1-4	once	TRBD1	CASSYSRQGGEKLFF	TGTGCCAGCAGTTACTCGAGACAGGGGGGTGAAAAACTGTTTTTT
TRBV7-2	TRBJ1-5	-	-	CASSLRSGPNSNQPQHF	TGTGCCAGCAGCCTACGGAGTGGCCCGAATAGCAATCAGCCCCAGCATTTT
TRBV7-2	TRBJ2-5	-	-	CASSLGLPWSYQETQYF	TGTGCCAGCAGCTTAGGGCTTCCGTGGAGCTACCAAGAGACCCAGTACTTC
TRBV19	TRBJ1-2	-	TRBD1	CASSKPGQGYYGYTF	TGTGCCAGTAGTAAGCCGGGACAGGGGTACTATGGCTACACCTTC
TRBV4-3	TRBJ2-1	-	-	CASSQDMGTWVSNEQFF	TGCGCCAGCAGCCAAGATATGGGGACTTGGGTTTCGAATGAGCAGTTCTTC
TRBV7-3	TRBJ2-1	-	-	CASSLMGPYNEQFF	TGTGCCAGCAGCTTAATGGGCCCCTACAATGAGCAGTTCTTC
TRBV6-5	TRBJ1-6	-	-	CASSYDGAYNSPLHF	TGTGCCAGCAGTTATGACGGGGCCTATAATTCACCCCTCCACTTT
TRBV19	TRBJ1-2	-	-	CASSSRRQANYGYTF	TGTGCCAGTAGTAGCCGCCGACAGGCTAACTATGGCTACACCTTC
TRBV11-2	TRBJ2-3	-	-	CASSPADTQYF	TGTGCCAGCAGCCCAGCAGATACGCAGTATTTT
TRBV7-2	TRBJ2-3	-	-	CASSGRERRDHTDTQYF	TGTGCCAGCAGCGGAAGGGAGAGGCGAGATCACACAGATACGCAGTATTTT
TRBV27	TRBJ2-7	-	TRBD1	CASSEDRLGTEQYF	TGTGCCAGCAGTGAGGACAGGTTAGGTACCGAGCAGTACTTC